A selection of T cell receptor beta chains follows, all from one sample in a study of Graves' ophthalmopathy and Graves' hyperthyroidism. One entry per CDR3 protein results from TCRdb running MiXCR on the multiplex PCR reads. The sample includes approximately 460,000 distinct CDR3 sequences, over 13% of them seen just once. The material sequenced was blood. The origin of the receptors is a woman in her thirties with Graves' ophthalmopathy. The CDR3 runs from the conserved cysteine through the conserved F or W. Each record gives: D gene, clone size, J gene, V gene, CDR3 protein, CDR3 DNA. The D gene is left open where the match is weak. Not all rows give a size; the values are once, few, many and, for expanded clones, a class.

TRBD1	-	TRBJ2-2	TRBV5-1	CASSLGVQGADGGELFF	TGCGCCAGCAGCTTAGGGGTACAGGGGGCCGACGGCGGGGAGCTGTTTTTT
TRBD1	many	TRBJ2-6	TRBV27	CASRTGPKDRAGANVLTF	TGTGCCAGCAGGACCGGGCCAAAGGACAGGGCCGGGGCCAACGTCCTGACTTTC
TRBD1	-	TRBJ2-7	TRBV12-3/TRBV12-4	CASSRQGASYEQYF	TGTGCCAGCAGTCGACAGGGGGCCTCCTACGAGCAGTACTTC
TRBD1	many	TRBJ2-7	TRBV15	CATSRPGQGAVEQYF	TGTGCCACCAGCAGGCCGGGACAGGGGGCAGTCGAGCAGTACTTC
-	many	TRBJ2-4	TRBV15	CATSTSRNIQYF	TGTGCCACCAGCACCTCTAGGAACATTCAGTACTTC
-	many	TRBJ1-1	TRBV5-1	CASSLSGANMNTEAFF	TGCGCCAGCAGCTTGAGCGGGGCGAACATGAACACTGAAGCTTTCTTT
-	many	TRBJ2-5	TRBV29-1	CSVGRLIQETQYF	TGCAGCGTTGGTAGACTGATCCAAGAGACCCAGTACTTC
-	many	TRBJ2-5	TRBV7-2	CASSASITRRETQYF	TGTGCCAGCAGCGCCTCAATTACTAGGCGAGAGACCCAGTACTTC
-	many	TRBJ1-1	TRBV6-2/TRBV6-3	CASRTSQGRGASEAFF	TGTGCCAGCAGAACCTCCCAAGGAAGGGGCGCGTCTGAAGCTTTCTTT
TRBD1	many	TRBJ1-6	TRBV11-2	CASSLDDRASNSPLHF	TGTGCCAGCAGCTTAGATGACAGGGCGAGTAATTCACCCCTCCACTTT
-	many	TRBJ2-7	TRBV6-1	CASRGSRRAGEQYF	TGTGCCAGCAGGGGTAGCAGGAGGGCAGGCGAGCAGTACTTC
TRBD1	-	TRBJ1-2	TRBV6-2/TRBV6-3	CASSYFIGQGADNYGYTF	TGTGCCAGCAGTTACTTCATAGGACAGGGGGCAGATAACTATGGCTACACCTTC
TRBD1	few	TRBJ2-7	TRBV12-3/TRBV12-4	CASSFEGLTGNYEQYF	TGTGCCAGCAGTTTCGAGGGGTTGACAGGGAACTACGAGCAGTACTTC
TRBD1	many	TRBJ2-2	TRBV7-9	CASAAADRVTGELFF	TGTGCCAGCGCAGCGGCGGACAGGGTCACCGGGGAGCTGTTTTTT
-	many	TRBJ2-3	TRBV28	CASTIRFPDTQYF	TGTGCCAGCACCATCCGCTTCCCTGATACGCAGTATTTT
-	many	TRBJ2-7	TRBV7-2	CASSLESPPYEQYF	TGTGCCAGCAGCTTAGAATCTCCCCCCTACGAGCAGTACTTC
TRBD1	many	TRBJ1-6	TRBV20-1	CSAPRSGTGFSSPLHF	TGCAGTGCCCCCCGGAGCGGGACAGGGTTTAGTTCACCCCTCCACTTT
-	many	TRBJ1-2	TRBV3-1	CASSRGGDNYGYTF	TGTGCCAGCAGCAGGGGCGGAGATAACTATGGCTACACCTTC
-	many	TRBJ2-2	TRBV7-3	CASSFKGNGELFF	TGTGCCAGCAGCTTTAAGGGGAACGGGGAGCTGTTTTTT
TRBD1	-	TRBJ1-5	TRBV28	CASSFYDRDNQPQHF	TGTGCCAGCAGTTTTTATGACAGGGACAATCAGCCCCAGCATTTT
-	many	TRBJ1-1	TRBV29-1	CSVDRGSAEAFF	TGCAGCGTTGATCGGGGGTCGGCTGAAGCTTTCTTT
-	many	TRBJ1-5	TRBV2	CASSLDRPNNQPQHF	TGTGCCAGCAGTCTTGACAGACCTAACAATCAGCCCCAGCATTTT
-	many	TRBJ2-4	TRBV15	CATSRDPGVPELLAKNIQYF	TGTGCCACCAGCAGAGATCCGGGGGTTCCGGAATTACTAGCCAAAAACATTCAGTACTTC
-	few	TRBJ1-1	TRBV3-1	CASSHTTWANTEAFF	TGTGCCAGCAGCCACACCACTTGGGCGAACACTGAAGCTTTCTTT
-	many	TRBJ2-7	TRBV4-1	CASSLLQGPAEQYF	TGCGCCAGCAGCCTACTACAGGGACCGGCCGAGCAGTACTTC
-	many	TRBJ2-2	TRBV10-2	CASSESTNTGELFF	TGCGCCAGCAGTGAGTCGACCAACACCGGGGAGCTGTTTTTT
-	-	TRBJ1-1	TRBV12-3/TRBV12-4	CASSFEDAEAFF	TGTGCCAGCAGTTTCGAGGACGCGGAAGCTTTCTTT
-	many	TRBJ2-5	TRBV30	CAWVMTRPYQETQYF	TGTGCCTGGGTAATGACAAGGCCGTACCAAGAGACCCAGTACTTC
-	many	TRBJ2-6	TRBV28	CASFGGGPSGANVLTF	TGTGCCAGTTTTGGGGGAGGCCCCTCTGGGGCCAACGTCCTGACTTTC
-	many	TRBJ2-3	TRBV19	CASSRGSGETTDTQYF	TGTGCCAGTAGTAGGGGGTCGGGGGAAACCACAGATACGCAGTATTTT
-	many	TRBJ1-2	TRBV2	CATSGGTLGYGYTF	TGTGCCACTTCAGGAGGGACGCTCGGCTATGGCTACACCTTC
-	many	TRBJ2-2	TRBV6-1	CASSVRQTNTGELFF	TGTGCCAGCAGTGTCCGGCAGACGAACACCGGGGAGCTGTTTTTT
-	-	TRBJ1-2	TRBV12-3/TRBV12-4	CASSFGAQGNGYTF	TGTGCCAGCAGTTTTGGGGCCCAGGGGAATGGCTACACCTTC
-	many	TRBJ1-2	TRBV12-3/TRBV12-4	CASVPGEGIHGYTF	TGTGCCAGCGTTCCCGGTGAGGGTATTCATGGCTACACCTTC
-	many	TRBJ1-2	TRBV6-5	CASSYSGQNYGYTF	TGTGCCAGCAGTTACTCTGGACAGAACTATGGCTACACCTTC
-	many	TRBJ1-5	TRBV20-1	CSASWESNQPQHF	TGCAGTGCTAGCTGGGAGAGCAATCAGCCCCAGCATTTT
TRBD1	many	TRBJ2-5	TRBV6-1	CASNDRVKETQYF	TGTGCCAGCAATGACAGGGTGAAAGAGACCCAGTACTTC
TRBD1	many	TRBJ1-2	TRBV6-5	CASSYGTGAGYTF	TGTGCCAGCAGTTACGGGACAGGGGCTGGCTACACCTTC
TRBD2	many	TRBJ2-7	TRBV6-1	CASRNSGRTYEQYF	TGTGCCAGCAGAAATAGCGGGAGGACATACGAGCAGTACTTC
-	many	TRBJ1-6	TRBV6-2/TRBV6-3	CASSYGNEGWDSPLHF	TGTGCCAGCAGTTACGGTAACGAGGGATGGGATTCACCCCTCCACTTT